Below are 27 T cell receptor beta chains sequenced from a single sample in a study of shared clonotypes between healthy human individuals. TCRdb keeps only in-frame clones here, not all; method: immunoSEQ multiplex PCR. The sample shows about 2.1 million clones, around 93% of them seen only once. Naive CD8 populations comprised CD45RO-negative cells positively selected for CCR7, excluding terminally differentiated effector memory CD45RA+ cells. Sequenced: naive CD8+ T cells from PBMCs. These receptors all stem from a man aged 18 to 35 in good health. Some clones in this sample may be carry-over from other donors' samples.

The chain recombines TRBV27 with TRBJ1-4, with a possible D match to TRBD1 (6 bases). Trimming removed 7 bases at V and 0 bases at J, with 21 bases between. The CDR3 is 18 residues long. CDR1 and CDR2 from the germline V gene are MNHEY and SMNVEV (reference sequence). The CDR3 coding sequence is TGTGCCAGCAACAGGGTTTCCCCAGGGGTCGCAACTAATGAAAAACTGTTTTTT. Its translation: CASNRVSPGVATNEKLFF.

To note about this clone: The sample contains more than one DNA sequence encoding this CDR3. This chain uses TRBV19 with TRBJ2-1; the match to TRBD2 covers 11 bases. J was trimmed by 4 bases and V by 5 bases; bases with no gene match: 4. Germline V lookup: CDR1 LNHDA, CDR2 SQIVND (reference sequence). This CDR3 region has 15 residues. The CDR3 DNA follows: TGTGCCAGTAGTCTAGCGGGAGGCCCTTACAATGAGCAGTTCTTC. Its protein is CASSLAGGPYNEQFF. The full variable domain, rest sourced from reference TRBV19 and TRBJ2-1, is DGGITQSPKYLFRKEGQNVTLSCEQNLNHDAMYWYRQDPGQGLRLIYYSQIVNDFQKGDIAEGYSVSREKKESFPLTVTSAQKNPTAFYLCASSLAGGPYNEQFFGPGTRLTVL.

V gene TRBV5-8 combines with J gene TRBJ2-1; 10 bases align to TRBD2. V lost 6 bases to trimming and J lost 7 bases; unmatched junction nucleotides: 7. The germline CDR1 and CDR2 sequences are SGHTS and YDEGEE. The CDR3 sequence is 14 residues long. The CDR3 protein is CASNVAGGGNEQFF. CDR3 DNA: TGTGCCAGCAACGTAGCGGGAGGAGGGAATGAGCAGTTCTTC.

The chain uses TRBV5-6 and TRBJ2-7; 9 bases match TRBD1. The CDR3 has 14 residues. Germline V gene sequence: CDR1 SGHDT, CDR2 YYEEEE. V lost 2 bases and J lost 5; bases outside the gene matches: 5. CDR3 in DNA: TGTGCCAGCAGCTTAGGGACAGGGTATCACGAGCAGTACTTC. Protein sequence: CASSLGTGYHEQYF.

This chain uses TRBV30 with TRBJ1-1; D gene unclear. The germline V gene has CDR1 GTSNPN and CDR2 SVGIG (reference sequence). The CDR3 has 13 residues. Between the trimmed V and J ends, which lost 2 bases and 4 bases, there was a span of 11 bases. The CDR3 loop is CAWSPRLGTEAFF. For the CDR3, the DNA is TGTGCCTGGAGTCCGAGGCTTGGCACTGAAGCTTTCTTT.

This clone was found once. V and J are TRBV14 and TRBJ2-7, with 9 bases matching TRBD1. This CDR3 comprises 16 residues. Trimming cost V 3 bases and J 0 bases; bases outside gene matches: 6. In germline, CDR1 is SGHDN, CDR2 FVKESK. The CDR3 DNA reads as TGTGCCAGCAGCCATAGACAGGGGGTCTACTCCTACGAGCAGTACTTC. This encodes CASSHRQGVYSYEQYF.

The V call is TRBV28, the J call TRBJ2-1; tentative D call: TRBD2 (6 bases). The CDR3 covers 17 residues. V was cut by 5 bases and J by 0 bases, with 17 bases left in between. Per the germline V gene, CDR1 is MDHEN and CDR2 is SYDVKM. CDR3 nucleotides: TGTGCCAGCAGTCTACAATCGGGACTGGCCTCCTACAATGAGCAGTTCTTC. Translation: CASSLQSGLASYNEQFF.

The gene calls are TRBV27 and TRBJ2-3; D might be TRBD2 (6 bases). The V and J ends lost 5 bases and 6 bases respectively, with 15 bases between them. The CDR3 has 14 amino acids. Germline assignment: CDR1 MNHEY and CDR2 SMNVEV (reference sequence). The CDR3 loop reads CASSLLREVDTQYF. CDR3 bases: TGTGCCAGCAGTCTTCTTAGGGAGGTGGATACGCAGTATTTT.

This clone turned up a few times. The chain recombines TRBV3-1 (or the pseudogene TRBV3-2) with TRBJ2-1, with unresolved D. This CDR3 has 9 amino acids. Per the germline V gene, CDR1 is LGHDT and CDR2 is YNNKEL (reference sequence). V lost 6 bases and J lost 15, with 9 bases in between. CDR3 residues: CASRTSVFF. DNA for the CDR3: TGTGCCAGCAGAACGTCGGTGTTCTTC.

The genes are TRBV28 and TRBJ2-7; D might be TRBD2 (6 bases). Germline values: CDR1 MDHEN, CDR2 SYDVKM. CDR3 length: 15 residues. Trimming took off 4 bases at V and 4 bases at J, with 17 bases between the two ends. The DNA for the CDR3 is TGTGCCAGCAGTTCCGTCGGGGAGGTAGTGTACGAGCAGTACTTC. Translating gives CASSSVGEVVYEQYF.

This chain uses TRBV2 with TRBJ1-2; tentatively, D is TRBD1 (6 bases). The CDR3 covers 14 residues. Deletions cut 6 bases from V and 7 bases from J, with 18 bases between. CDR1 and CDR2 (germline): SNHLY, FYNNEI. The chain's CDR3 is CASSEAGGLGGYTF. Written as DNA, the CDR3 is TGTGCCAGCAGCGAGGCTGGGGGGCTGGGTGGCTACACCTTC.

This chain uses TRBV7-2 with TRBJ2-5; 7 bases map to TRBD2. J gave up 3 bases and V 3 bases, and 7 bases lay outside the gene matches. The CDR3 runs to 15 residues. CDR1 is SGHTA and CDR2 is FQGNSA in the germline V gene. The CDR3 here is CASSFDGLAEETQYF. The CDR3, as DNA: TGTGCCAGCAGCTTCGATGGGCTAGCGGAAGAGACCCAGTACTTC.

The chain combines TRBV4-3 with TRBJ2-2; the D call may be TRBD1 or TRBD2 (6 bases each). V was pared by 3 bases and J by 5 bases, with 16 bases between. CDR1 is LGHNA, CDR2 YSLEER, per germline. The CDR3 is made up of 16 amino acids. This CDR3 reads CASSQLEGVGTGELFF. The CDR3 region has the DNA TGCGCCAGCAGCCAGTTGGAGGGGGTAGGGACCGGGGAGCTGTTTTTT.

The chain recombines TRBV15 with TRBJ1-2; TRBD1 matches 8 bases. Germline values: CDR1 LNHNV, CDR2 YYDKDF (reference sequence). V lost 2 bases, J lost 6 bases, and 5 bases stayed unmatched. The CDR3 is 14 residues long. In nucleotides, the CDR3 is TGTGCCACCAGCAGACCGACAGGGGCTAATGGCTACACCTTC. Its translation is CATSRPTGANGYTF. Full variable domain (rest looked up from reference TRBV15 and TRBJ1-2): DAMVIQNPRYQVTQFGKPVTLSCSQTLNHNVMYWYQQKSSQAPKLLFHYYDKDFNNEADTPDNFQSRRPNTSFCFLDIRSPGLGDTAMYLCATSRPTGANGYTFGSGTRLTVV.

The gene calls are TRBV10-3 and TRBJ2-1, with a possible D match to TRBD2 (6 bases). Germline V gene data show CDR1 as ENHRY and CDR2 as SYGVKD. This CDR3 is 13 amino acids long. Trimming stripped 2 bases from V and 10 bases from J, with 12 bases between. The CDR3 is CAISEVTAGEQFF. CDR3 DNA sequence: TGTGCCATCAGTGAGGTGACTGCGGGGGAGCAGTTCTTC.

The genes are TRBV7-9 and TRBJ2-7; D may be TRBD1 (6 bases). Trimming took off 5 bases at V and 3 bases at J, with 11 bases between the two ends. Germline V gene sequence: CDR1 SEHNR, CDR2 FQNEAQ (reference sequence). This CDR3 comprises 13 residues. Written as DNA, the CDR3 is TGTGCCAGCAGCCGGGACACGAACTACGAGCAGTACTTC. It encodes CASSRDTNYEQYF. The variable domain in full, with the rest retrieved from reference TRBV7-9 and TRBJ2-7, is DTGVSQNPRHKITKRGQNVTFRCDPISEHNRLYWYRQTLGQGPEFLTYFQNEAQLEKSRLLSDRFSAERPKGSFSTLEIQRTEQGDSAMYLCASSRDTNYEQYFGPGTRLTVT.

This clone was seen a single time. The chain links TRBV19 to TRBJ2-1; TRBD2 matches at 9 bases. CDR1 and CDR2 from the germline V gene are LNHDA and SQIVND (reference sequence). After removal of 3 bases from V and 5 bases from J, the junction contained 5 bases not matched to a gene. The CDR3 contains 15 residues. The CDR3 protein is CASSMAGLANNEQFF. The CDR3 coding sequence is TGTGCCAGTAGTATGGCGGGACTAGCCAACAATGAGCAGTTCTTC.

The chain joins TRBV19 to TRBJ1-2; D gene ambiguous. CDR3 length: 14 residues. V was shortened by 3 bases and J by 6 bases, with 14 bases between the two germline ends. The V gene's germline CDR1 is LNHDA and CDR2 SQIVND (reference sequence). The CDR3 loop is CASSMARWSHGYTF. CDR3 in DNA: TGTGCCAGTAGTATGGCCAGGTGGAGTCATGGCTACACCTTC. Combining the CDR3 with reference TRBV19 and TRBJ1-2 gives the whole variable domain DGGITQSPKYLFRKEGQNVTLSCEQNLNHDAMYWYRQDPGQGLRLIYYSQIVNDFQKGDIAEGYSVSREKKESFPLTVTSAQKNPTAFYLCASSMARWSHGYTFGSGTRLTVV.

This sequence joins TRBV28 and TRBJ2-7; D is tentatively TRBD1 or TRBD2 (5 bases each). The V gene's germline CDR1 is MDHEN and CDR2 SYDVKM. The CDR3 runs to 16 residues. Trimming shortened V by 7 bases and J by 1 base, and 20 bases separated the two germline ends. CDR3 DNA: TGTGCCAGCAACCCCCGGGACGGCCTCGGGTCCTACGAGCAGTACTTC. Translating gives CASNPRDGLGSYEQYF.

This clone has only one observation. This chain joins TRBV19 and TRBJ1-5; D not resolved. This CDR3 region has 14 residues. The V gene lost 3 bases and the J gene lost 5 bases, with 11 bases spanning the gap. Germline V gene sequence: CDR1 LNHDA, CDR2 SQIVND (reference sequence). DNA for the CDR3: TGTGCCAGTAGTATTGGTGGGCAACATCAGCCCCAGCATTTT. It translates to CASSIGGQHQPQHF.

This chain links TRBV27 with TRBJ2-1; possibly TRBD1 or TRBD2 for D (5 bases each). Germline V gene lookup returns CDR1 MNHEY and CDR2 SMNVEV (reference sequence). This CDR3 has 11 amino acids. V lost 4 bases to trimming and J lost 13 bases, with 11 bases between them. Here the CDR3 reads CASSYGTQQFF. CDR3 DNA: TGTGCCAGCAGTTATGGGACCCAACAGTTCTTC.

This chain joins TRBV9 and TRBJ1-2, with no clear D. CDR1 is SGDLS, CDR2 YYNGEE, per germline. The CDR3 sequence is 15 residues long. Trimming cost V 4 bases and J 1 base, with 14 bases left between them. Here the CDR3 reads CASSSRGSINYGYTF. Written as DNA, the CDR3 is TGTGCCAGCAGCTCCCGGGGAAGCATTAACTATGGCTACACCTTC.

V gene TRBV28 combines with J gene TRBJ2-1; D may be TRBD2 (6 bases). The CDR3 loop spans 17 amino acids. Deletions cut 6 bases from V and 0 bases from J, with 18 bases between. Germline V CDR1 and CDR2: MDHEN, SYDVKM. The CDR3 sequence is CASRVTLAVSSYNEQFF. The CDR3 bases are TGTGCCAGCAGGGTCACTTTAGCGGTGAGCTCCTACAATGAGCAGTTCTTC.

The genes are TRBV4-3 and TRBJ2-1; TRBD2 matches at 9 bases. The J segment lost 6 bases and the V segment lost 0 bases, leaving 6 bases of the junction unmatched. From germline, CDR1 is LGHNA and CDR2 YSLEER. The CDR3 is 16 amino acids. CDR3: CASSQDYLAGTNEQFF. The CDR3 region has the DNA TGCGCCAGCAGCCAAGATTACCTAGCGGGGACCAATGAGCAGTTCTTC.

The chain has TRBV30 and TRBJ1-2; D is undetermined. The CDR3 is 15 amino acids. Looked up from germline, CDR1 is GTSNPN and CDR2 is SVGIG (reference sequence). Trimming removed 2 bases from V and 6 bases from J, with 19 bases in between. The CDR3 here is CAWSPRRAQPHGYTF. The CDR3, as DNA: TGTGCCTGGAGTCCGAGACGGGCCCAACCCCATGGCTACACCTTC.

The rearrangement links TRBV9 to TRBJ2-5; D perhaps matches TRBD2 (5 bases). V was shortened by 4 bases and J by 2 bases, with 15 bases between the two germline ends. Germline assignment: CDR1 SGDLS and CDR2 YYNGEE. The CDR3 covers 15 residues. The CDR3 sequence is CASSTWSGEQETQYF. The DNA for the CDR3 is TGTGCCAGCAGCACCTGGAGTGGGGAGCAAGAGACCCAGTACTTC. The entire variable domain, with the rest obtained from reference TRBV9 and TRBJ2-5, is as follows: DSGVTQTPKHLITATGQRVTLRCSPRSGDLSVYWYQQSLDQGLQFLIQYYNGEERAKGNILERFSAQQFPDLHSELNLSSLELGDSALYFCASSTWSGEQETQYFGPGTRLLVL.

The chain has TRBV6-6 and TRBJ1-5; D uncertain. From germline, CDR1 is MNHNY and CDR2 SVGAGI (reference sequence). V was shortened by 0 bases and J by 3 bases, with 12 bases between the two germline ends. The CDR3 extends over 16 amino acids. CDR3 residues: CASSYSGGQTNQPQHF. The DNA for the CDR3 is TGTGCCAGCAGTTACTCGGGTGGTCAGACCAATCAGCCCCAGCATTTT.